The 12 T cell receptor beta chains given below trace back to one sample, sequenced in a study of CD8+CD57+ T cells in acquired aplastic anemia. In patients chosen for sequencing, flow cytometry had shown CD8+CD57+ cell expansion. TCR beta VDJ and CDR3 profiles were obtained from a genomic DNA template. TCRdb re-called the reads through MiXCR, storing one row per CDR3 protein. The data hold under 250,000 distinct CDR3 sequences, with 65% observed a single time. The sequenced material came from sorted CD4+, CD8+, or CD8+CD57+ T cells (not recorded which) from PBMCs. Source of these receptors: a human donor with aplastic anemia.

This chain joins TRBV10-3 and TRBJ2-7; D is undetermined. The germline V gene has CDR1 ENHRY and CDR2 SYGVKD. The V end was cut by 7 bases, the J end by 2 bases, with 12 bases between. The CDR3 length is 13 residues. CDR3 region: CAITSGSAYEQYF. In DNA, the CDR3 is TGTGCCATCACCTCCGGGTCAGCCTACGAGCAGTACTTC.

The CDR3 region is CSAMGRTNTGELFF. Here the CDR3 DNA reads TGCAGTGCTATGGGCAGGACTAACACCGGGGAGCTGTTTTTT. The rearrangement joins TRBV20-1 to TRBJ2-2, with D perhaps TRBD2 (5 bases). V lost 4 bases and J lost 2, with 11 bases in between. Germline CDR1 and CDR2: DFQATT and SNEGSKA (reference sequence). This CDR3 has 14 residues.

This rearrangement joins TRBV7-8 to TRBJ2-3; 9 bases agree with TRBD1. The ends lost 11 bases at V and 11 bases at J; junction bases unmatched: 2. Germline loops: CDR1 SGHVS, CDR2 FQNEAQ. This CDR3 comprises 9 residues. The CDR3 DNA follows: TGTGCCGGGACAGGGCTGCAGTATTTT. Encoded protein: CAGTGLQYF.

This clonotype was detected only a few times. This chain links TRBV12-3 or TRBV12-4 with TRBJ2-7; maybe TRBD1 (6 bases). With 3 bases removed from V and 6 bases from J, the gap between germline ends came to 15 bases. The CDR3 is 14 residues long. This chain's CDR3 is CASSLKQGYGEQYF. The CDR3 DNA reads TGTGCCAGCAGTTTGAAACAGGGATACGGCGAGCAGTACTTC.

The chain uses TRBV7-2 and TRBJ2-5; TRBD2 is a possible D gene (6 bases). From germline, CDR1 is SGHTA and CDR2 FQGNSA. The CDR3 loop spans 13 amino acids. Trimming stripped 6 bases from V and 5 bases from J, with 13 bases between. The CDR3 nucleotides read TGTGCCAGCAGGAGAGGGACTGCGGAGACCCAGTACTTC. Encoded protein: CASRRGTAETQYF.

The rearrangement links TRBV20-1 to TRBJ2-5; 8 nucleotides line up with TRBD1. CDR1 DFQATT and CDR2 SNEGSKA come from the germline V gene (reference sequence). The ends lost 6 bases at V and 5 bases at J; junction bases unmatched: 8. CDR3 size: 13 residues. CDR3 sequence (DNA): TGCAGTGCAGCCCGGACAGGGTTGGAGACCCAGTACTTC. As protein: CSAARTGLETQYF.

The chain is built from TRBV10-2 and TRBJ2-1, with 14 bases matching TRBD2. The trim removed 11 bases at V and 0 bases at J, leaving 6 bases unmatched. CDR3 length: 16 residues. The germline V gene has CDR1 WSHSY and CDR2 SAAADI. CDR3 protein: CASKGLAGDSYNEQFF. In DNA form, the CDR3 reads TGCGCCTCGAAGGGACTAGCGGGAGACTCCTACAATGAGCAGTTCTTC.

This chain joins TRBV6-6 and TRBJ2-7; no clear D gene. V lost 7 bases to trimming and J lost 10 bases, with 14 bases between them. Germline CDR1 MNHNY, CDR2 SVGAGI (reference sequence). The CDR3 consists of 11 residues. For the CDR3, the DNA is TGTGCCAGCACCCATGGGCAGCTTCAGTACTTC. The encoded protein is CASTHGQLQYF.

The chain joins TRBV15 to TRBJ2-3, with 7 bases identical to TRBD1. The CDR3 extends over 16 amino acids. V shed 5 bases, J shed 4 bases, and the junction held 12 bases outside the gene matches. The germline CDR1 and CDR2 sequences are LNHNV and YYDKDF (reference sequence). The CDR3 loop is CATSDITGDSSDTQYF. CDR3 coding DNA: TGTGCCACCAGCGATATAACAGGGGATTCTTCAGATACGCAGTATTTT.

As for this clonotype: The junction shows a germline mismatch at one end, possibly a read error. The rearrangement joins TRBV24-1 to TRBJ1-2; 7 bases map to TRBD1. This CDR3 region has 15 residues. Germline loops: CDR1 KGHDR, CDR2 SFDVKD. The CDR3 sequence: CATSLGDSSNYGCTF. DNA for the CDR3: TGTGCCACCAGCCTGGGGGACAGCTCAAACTATGGCTGCACCTTC.

A word on this clonotype: This CDR3 is missing its conserved last phenylalanine or tryptophan, likely due to a read error. This sequence joins TRBV6-5 and TRBJ2-7; 9 nucleotides match TRBD1. CDR1 and CDR2 (germline): MNHEY, SVGAGI. The CDR3 loop spans 15 amino acids. CDR3 sequence reads: CARSYDTLGQGEQYS. CDR3 DNA sequence: TGTGCCAGAAGTTACGATACCCTGGGACAGGGCGAGCAGTACTCC.

With respect to this clonotype: The junction and the germline gene differ at one end; a read error may be behind it. The V gene is TRBV10-3, the J gene TRBJ1-2; D gene uncertain. The CDR3 runs to 14 residues. In germline, CDR1 is ENHRY, CDR2 SYGVKD. CDR3 loop: CAITDSEANYGHTF. The CDR3, as DNA: TGTGCCATAACGGACTCGGAAGCTAACTATGGCCACACCTTC.